The 20 T cell receptor beta chains below all came from one sample that was sequenced in a study of regulatory T cells in long-lasting Graves disease. Described time point: persistent/refractory GD, antithyroid drugs over 5 years with positive TRAb. Following extraction of RNA from PBMCs, that RNA was used to make the TCR library. Investigators prepared the TCR beta libraries by applying iRepertoire HTBI primers and Arm-PCR of CDR3 regions. TCRdb re-analysed the multiplex PCR reads in MiXCR, keeping a single row per CDR3 protein. The data show approximately 350,000 distinct CDR3 sequences, around 23% seen once. The sequencing here drew on peripheral blood mononuclear cells (PBMCs), taken when the disease was refractory, from a patient treated with antithyroid drugs. These receptors were obtained from a woman between 40 and 55 years old with Graves disease.

This chain uses TRBV2 with TRBJ2-1, with D unclear. Looked up from germline, CDR1 is SNHLY and CDR2 is FYNNEI. This CDR3 spans 11 amino acids. Trimming stripped 5 bases from V and 5 bases from J, with 4 bases between. CDR3 sequence reads: CASSTHNEQFF. Here the CDR3 DNA reads TGTGCCAGCAGTACCCACAATGAGCAGTTCTTC.

This clonotype was detected only a few times. V and J are TRBV7-9 and TRBJ1-1, with D tentatively TRBD1 (5 bases). CDR1 and CDR2 (germline): SEHNR, FQNEAQ (reference sequence). This CDR3 comprises 14 residues. V was cut by 5 bases and J by 5 bases, with 15 bases left in between. This CDR3 reads CASSIGTGGTEAFF. In DNA, the CDR3 is TGTGCCAGCAGCATCGGGACTGGGGGTACTGAAGCTTTCTTT.

This clonotype was counted once. V usage is TRBV5-5 and J usage is TRBJ2-1, with 8 bases lining up with TRBD1. The germline gives CDR1 SGHKS, CDR2 YYEKEE (reference sequence). After removal of 1 base from V and 2 bases from J, the junction contained 11 bases not matched to a gene. CDR3 length equals 18 residues. The DNA of the CDR3 is TGTGCCAGCAGCTTGCGACAGGGGCATCCTCTCACCTACAATGAGCAGTTCTTC. It is translated as CASSLRQGHPLTYNEQFF.

The table lists this clonotype with many counts. This chain joins TRBV12-3 or TRBV12-4 and TRBJ2-2, with 7 bases aligning to TRBD2. The CDR3 spans 17 residues. V trimming: 3 bases; J trimming: 1 base; junction bases outside the gene matches: 8. CDR3 in DNA: TGTGCCAGCAGTTTGCCTAGCGGAGCGGGGAACACCGGGGAGCTGTTTTTT. Its translation: CASSLPSGAGNTGELFF.

This clonotype has ten or more counts. CDR3 sequence: CASSPTSGRRGYEQYF. The CDR3 nucleotides are TGTGCCAGCAGTCCCACTAGCGGCCGAAGGGGCTACGAGCAGTACTTC. The chain employs TRBV28 and TRBJ2-7; 8 bases fit TRBD2. The CDR3 runs 16 residues. Germline CDR1 reads MDHEN; CDR2 reads SYDVKM. Trimming cost V 5 bases and J 3 bases; bases outside gene matches: 12.

This chain connects TRBV10-1 to TRBJ1-1, with D maybe TRBD1 (6 bases). The V end was cut by 8 bases, the J end by 4 bases, with 23 bases between. From germline, CDR1 is WNHNN and CDR2 SYGVQD (reference sequence). This CDR3 comprises 16 residues. CDR3 sequence: CASQSRGVGKGTEAFF. DNA of the CDR3: TGCGCCAGCCAGAGTAGGGGGGTAGGGAAGGGCACTGAAGCTTTCTTT.

This clonotype was detected many times. The rearrangement links TRBV28 to TRBJ2-7; TRBD2 might be the D (5 bases). Per germline, CDR1 MDHEN and CDR2 SYDVKM. V dropped 7 bases and J dropped 1 base, with 14 bases sitting between them. The CDR3 covers 14 residues. The CDR3, as DNA: TGTGCCAGCATCAACCCTATAGCGTCCTACGAGCAGTACTTC. Its translation: CASINPIASYEQYF.

The V and J genes are TRBV7-3 and TRBJ2-2, with TRBD1 matching 8 bases. Germline trimming cut 3 bases from V and 4 bases from J; bases unmatched to any gene: 10. CDR3 length: 17 residues. Germline V gives CDR1 SGHTA, CDR2 FQGTGA. The CDR3 loop reads CASSLRAGTGTTGELFF. CDR3 in DNA: TGTGCCAGCAGCTTGAGAGCCGGGACAGGCACCACCGGGGAGCTGTTTTTT.

This clonotype was seen ten or more times. The chain recombines TRBV11-2 with TRBJ2-5, with TRBD2 matching over 11 bases. V shed 7 bases, J shed 5 bases, and the junction held 12 bases outside the gene matches. The CDR3 has 16 residues. Germline loops: CDR1 SGHAT, CDR2 FQNNGV. The chain's CDR3 is CASTLGTSGIRETQYF. The CDR3 bases are TGTGCCAGCACACTCGGGACTAGCGGAATTCGGGAGACCCAGTACTTC.

This clonotype was picked up a small number of times. This chain joins TRBV5-1 and TRBJ2-7; 12 bases line up with TRBD1. The V segment lost 4 bases and the J segment 6 bases; nucleotides outside the gene matches: 17. Germline-derived CDR1 and CDR2 are SGHRS and YFSETQ. This CDR3 has 18 amino acids. CDR3 DNA sequence: TGCGCCAGCAGCCTAACCGGGACAGGGGGCGCAGGGGGTCGCGAGCAGTACTTC. This sequence encodes CASSLTGTGGAGGREQYF.

A few counts support this clonotype. This chain joins TRBV20-1 and TRBJ2-1; D tentatively reads TRBD1 or TRBD2 (6 bases each). This CDR3 is 16 amino acids long. The V gene's germline CDR1 is DFQATT and CDR2 SNEGSKA (reference sequence). Trimming shortened V by 5 bases and J by 9 bases, and 26 bases separated the two germline ends. This CDR3 is CSAQARRAQGRGEQFF. CDR3 DNA sequence: TGCAGTGCTCAGGCCCGAAGGGCTCAGGGGCGGGGTGAGCAGTTCTTC.

This chain joins TRBV7-6 and TRBJ2-5; D remains unclear. CDR1 SGHVS and CDR2 FNYEAQ come from the germline V gene. V shed 1 base and J shed 5 bases, with 20 bases lying between them. The CDR3 totals 17 residues. The CDR3 reads CASSLGGITWRFETQYF. The CDR3 coding sequence is TGTGCCAGCAGCTTAGGTGGAATCACCTGGCGTTTTGAGACCCAGTACTTC.

This clonotype has a handful of counts. V usage is TRBV28 and J usage is TRBJ2-7; 7 bases fit TRBD1. V lost 6 bases to trimming and J lost 2 bases; unmatched junction nucleotides: 4. The germline V gene encodes CDR1 MDHEN and CDR2 SYDVKM. The CDR3 is 13 amino acids. The CDR3 here is CASRGQVPYEQYF. The CDR3 DNA reads as TGTGCCAGCAGAGGACAGGTCCCCTACGAGCAGTACTTC.

This clonotype was observed at least ten times. The chain has TRBV11-2 and TRBJ2-7; a possible D gene is TRBD1 (6 bases). Trimming removed 1 base at V and 3 bases at J, with 16 bases between. Per the germline V gene, CDR1 is SGHAT and CDR2 is FQNNGV. The CDR3 is made up of 16 amino acids. In DNA form, the CDR3 reads TGTGCCAGCAGCTTAGGACAGGTCATTAGCATCTACGAGCAGTACTTC. It codes for CASSLGQVISIYEQYF.

This clonotype was counted a few times. The chain links TRBV7-9 to TRBJ1-2; D is uncertain. CDR1 and CDR2 (germline): SEHNR, FQNEAQ (reference sequence). The CDR3 spans 14 residues. The V gene lost 6 bases and the J gene lost 0 bases, with 11 bases spanning the gap. The CDR3 coding sequence is TGTGCCAGCAGACTGGACGGTCCTAACTATGGCTACACCTTC. Protein product: CASRLDGPNYGYTF.

The chain combines TRBV5-1 with TRBJ1-4, with a tentative D call TRBD1 (5 bases). V was shortened by 2 bases and J by 5 bases, with 10 bases between the two germline ends. The germline V gene has CDR1 SGHRS and CDR2 YFSETQ. CDR3 length equals 14 residues. In DNA, the CDR3 is TGCGCCAGCAGCTTCGGCAGGGAAAATGAAAAACTGTTTTTT. Translated, it gives CASSFGRENEKLFF.

The sample holds many counts of this clonotype. The rearrangement joins TRBV28 to TRBJ1-2; TRBD1 aligns across 9 bases. CDR3 size: 17 residues. In germline, CDR1 is MDHEN, CDR2 SYDVKM. The V gene end was trimmed by 5 bases and the J gene end by 7 bases; junction bases not matched to a gene: 17. The CDR3 coding sequence is TGTGCCAGCAGTGTAACAGGGGGCGGCACAACTCTAGGTGGCTACACCTTC. This sequence encodes CASSVTGGGTTLGGYTF.

This clonotype was observed at least ten times. CDR3 nucleotide sequence: TGTGCCAGCAGCACCCGACAGGGGGCTGGGACTGAAGCTTTCTTT. This sequence encodes CASSTRQGAGTEAFF. The chain has TRBV11-2 and TRBJ1-1; the match to TRBD1 covers 10 bases. V lost 5 bases and J lost 5; bases outside the gene matches: 8. This CDR3 spans 15 amino acids. Per germline, CDR1 SGHAT and CDR2 FQNNGV.

V usage is TRBV6-2 or TRBV6-3 and J usage is TRBJ1-1; D call uncertain. Deletions cut 2 bases from V and 2 bases from J, with 9 bases between. This CDR3 is built from 14 residues. Germline CDR1 and CDR2: MNHEY and SVGEGT. DNA for the CDR3: TGTGCCAGCAGTTACGTGGGCATAAACACTGAAGCTTTCTTT. It is translated as CASSYVGINTEAFF.

The chain carries TRBV7-9 and TRBJ1-2; D remains unclear. The CDR3 sequence is 14 residues long. CDR1 is SEHNR, CDR2 FQNEAQ, per germline (reference sequence). With 2 bases removed from V and 0 bases from J, the gap between germline ends came to 7 bases. CDR3 residues: CASSLLSTNYGYTF. The CDR3 DNA sequence: TGTGCCAGCAGCTTACTTTCTACTAACTATGGCTACACCTTC. The full variable domain, completed using reference TRBV7-9 and TRBJ1-2, is DTGVSQNPRHKITKRGQNVTFRCDPISEHNRLYWYRQTLGQGPEFLTYFQNEAQLEKSRLLSDRFSAERPKGSFSTLEIQRTEQGDSAMYLCASSLLSTNYGYTFGSGTRLTVV.